This passage covers 27 T cell receptor beta chains from one sample sequenced in a study of regulatory T cells in long-lasting Graves disease. Library construction for TCR beta used iRepertoire HTBI primers and Arm-PCR of CDR3 regions. TCRdb passed the multiplex PCR reads through MiXCR, listing each CDR3 protein once. The sample records about 290,000 distinct CDR3 sequences, more than 20% being singletons. Time point noted: persistent/refractory GD, antithyroid drugs over 5 years with positive TRAb. PBMCs provided the RNA from which the TCR library was made. The sample in question was peripheral blood mononuclear cells (PBMCs), obtained when the disease was refractory, from a patient treated with antithyroid drugs. These TCRs come from a female donor with Graves disease.

The V gene is TRBV4-1, the J gene TRBJ1-4, with D maybe TRBD1 (5 bases). This CDR3 is 15 amino acids long. Germline-derived CDR1 and CDR2 are MGHRA and YSYEKL. Trimming took off 4 bases at V and 8 bases at J, with 17 bases between the two ends. The CDR3 spells CASSPSLGVGEKLFF. CDR3 DNA: TGCGCCAGCAGCCCCTCGTTAGGGGTCGGGGAAAAACTGTTTTTT.

In this sample, this clonotype turned up a few times. The chain combines TRBV29-1 with TRBJ1-2; maybe TRBD1 (6 bases). Per the germline V gene, CDR1 is SQVTM and CDR2 is ANQGSEA. The CDR3 runs to 12 residues. Trimming cost V 5 bases and J 8 bases, with 15 bases left between them. Here the CDR3 DNA reads TGCAGCGTTTTGGGGGGCAGTATGGGCTACACCTTC. Translation: CSVLGGSMGYTF.

This clonotype was detected only a few times. This chain connects TRBV7-2 to TRBJ2-3; TRBD2 matches at 9 bases. CDR3 length: 15 amino acids. Germline values: CDR1 SGHTA, CDR2 FQGNSA. V shed 3 bases, J shed 4 bases, and the junction held 5 bases outside the gene matches. Written as DNA, the CDR3 is TGTGCCAGCAGCTTTGGCGGGAGGGCGTCAGATACGCAGTATTTT. Amino acids: CASSFGGRASDTQYF. Full variable domain (rest looked up from reference TRBV7-2 and TRBJ2-3): GAGVSQSPSNKVTEKGKDVELRCDPISGHTALYWYRQSLGQGLEFLIYFQGNSAPDKSGLPSDRFSAERTGGSVSTLTIQRTQQEDSAVYLCASSFGGRASDTQYFGPGTRLTVL.

This clonotype has at least ten counts. This chain links TRBV14 with TRBJ1-1; D gene unclear. CDR1 is SGHDN, CDR2 FVKESK, per germline. The CDR3 length is 12 residues. V lost 4 bases, J lost 11 bases, and 14 bases lay in between. The CDR3 coding sequence is TGTGCCAGCAGCCCGCTACAATTCGGCGCTTTCTTT. This gives the protein CASSPLQFGAFF.

This clonotype was detected only a few times. The rearrangement links TRBV29-1 to TRBJ2-2, with 12 bases fitting TRBD2. Germline V gives CDR1 SQVTM, CDR2 ANQGSEA. The J segment lost 2 bases and the V segment lost 4 bases, leaving 14 bases of the junction unmatched. The CDR3 extends over 19 amino acids. The CDR3 protein is CSVAVSLTSGSGNTGELFF. The CDR3 nucleotides are TGCAGCGTTGCGGTATCTTTGACTAGCGGGAGCGGTAACACCGGGGAGCTGTTTTTT.

This chain joins TRBV6-1 and TRBJ1-5; tentative D call: TRBD1 (5 bases). The CDR3 sequence is 14 residues long. Germline CDR1 reads MNHNS; CDR2 reads SASEGT. Trimming took 2 bases from V and 7 from J, leaving 12 bases between them. This chain's CDR3 is CASSERAGWQPQHF. CDR3 coding DNA: TGTGCCAGCAGTGAACGGGCAGGGTGGCAGCCCCAGCATTTT.

This sequence joins TRBV6-4 and TRBJ2-7, with a tentative D call TRBD1 (6 bases). V was cut by 5 bases and J by 5 bases, with 13 bases left in between. This CDR3 has 13 residues. Germline V gene lookup returns CDR1 MRHNA and CDR2 SNTAGT. This CDR3 is CASSYQGPNEQYF. The CDR3, as DNA: TGTGCCAGCAGTTACCAGGGGCCCAACGAGCAGTACTTC.

The chain uses TRBV20-1 and TRBJ2-1; 10 bases line up with TRBD2. Germline CDR1 and CDR2: DFQATT and SNEGSKA (reference sequence). V dropped 5 bases and J dropped 7; count of bases not matched to a gene: 11. This CDR3 spans 15 amino acids. CDR3 amino acids: CSAPGGAGGSNEQFF. CDR3 nucleotides: TGCAGTGCTCCTGGTGGAGCGGGAGGGTCTAATGAGCAGTTCTTC.

The rearrangement uses TRBV10-3 and TRBJ2-7, with D perhaps TRBD2 (6 bases). Germline values: CDR1 ENHRY, CDR2 SYGVKD. V lost 6 bases and J lost 1, with 10 bases in between. The CDR3 runs 13 residues. The CDR3 nucleotides read TGTGCCATCAGCCAGCGGGCATCCTACGAGCAGTACTTC. It translates to CAISQRASYEQYF.

V and J are TRBV18 and TRBJ1-2; 8 nucleotides agree with TRBD1. V lost 8 bases and J lost 5; bases outside the gene matches: 7. The CDR3 extends over 13 amino acids. The germline V gene encodes CDR1 KGHSH and CDR2 LQKENI. DNA of the CDR3: TGTGCCAGCAGCCGAGGGACAGGTTATGGCTACACCTTC. It specifies CASSRGTGYGYTF.

CDR3 sequence reads: CASSFLVQVNYEQYF. The CDR3 coding sequence is TGTGCCAGCAGTTTCCTCGTGCAGGTTAACTACGAGCAGTACTTC. The chain couples TRBV28 to TRBJ2-7; D is unclear. With 3 bases removed from V and 3 bases from J, the gap between germline ends came to 15 bases. There are 15 residues in the CDR3. From germline, CDR1 is MDHEN and CDR2 SYDVKM.

J is TRBJ2-5 and V is TRBV20-1; 14 bases are shared with TRBD2. From germline, CDR1 is DFQATT and CDR2 SNEGSKA (reference sequence). With 6 bases clipped from V and 5 bases from J, the junction kept 11 bases outside the gene matches. The CDR3 has 16 amino acids. This CDR3 is CSARGGLAGERETQYF. The CDR3, as DNA: TGCAGTGCCCGGGGGGGACTAGCGGGAGAGCGGGAGACCCAGTACTTC.

This clonotype has a handful of counts. The CDR3 loop reads CSVGQHPSEAFF. Here the CDR3 DNA reads TGCAGTGTCGGTCAGCACCCTTCTGAAGCTTTCTTT. This chain links TRBV20-1 with TRBJ1-1; no reliable D call. V gave up 7 bases and J gave up 6 bases, with 15 bases separating them. The germline V gene encodes CDR1 DFQATT and CDR2 SNEGSKA (reference sequence). This CDR3 contains 12 residues.

This clonotype was counted many times. The chain is built from TRBV13 and TRBJ2-5; no clear D. Germline V gene lookup returns CDR1 PRHDT and CDR2 FYEKMQ (reference sequence). The V end was cut by 0 bases, the J end by 1 base, with 9 bases between. The CDR3 totals 15 residues. The DNA of the CDR3 is TGTGCCAGCAGCTTAGGGGCAGGCAGCCAAGAGACCCAGTACTTC. It is translated as CASSLGAGSQETQYF.

This clonotype was found many times. V is TRBV2 and J is TRBJ2-4; 10 bases map to TRBD1. After removal of 6 bases from V and 0 bases from J, the junction contained 17 bases not matched to a gene. Germline values: CDR1 SNHLY, CDR2 FYNNEI. The CDR3 runs to 20 residues. In nucleotides, the CDR3 is TGTGCCAGCAGCGTACCGGGACAGGGGACTACTGCACTAGCCAAAAACATTCAGTACTTC. This sequence encodes CASSVPGQGTTALAKNIQYF. The whole variable domain, remainder taken from reference TRBV2 and TRBJ2-4, is EPEVTQTPSHQVTQMGQEVILRCVPISNHLYFYWYRQILGQKVEFLVSFYNNEISEKSEIFDDQFSVERPDGSNFTLKIRSTKLEDSAMYFCASSVPGQGTTALAKNIQYFGAGTRLSVL.

This clonotype occurred many times. V gene TRBV16 combines with J gene TRBJ2-7; D call uncertain. This CDR3 has 13 amino acids. Trimming removed 4 bases at V and 6 bases at J, with 13 bases between. CDR1 and CDR2 (germline): KGHSY, FQNENV. CDR3 nucleotides: TGTGCCAGCAGCCCCACCGTGGCCCGCGAGCAGTACTTC. This translates into CASSPTVAREQYF.

This clonotype was detected once. The rearrangement joins TRBV18 to TRBJ1-3; D possibly corresponds to TRBD1 (5 bases). The ends were cut back, 3 bases at V and 3 bases at J, with 9 bases in the middle. The CDR3 is 14 amino acids. Germline CDR1 and CDR2: KGHSH and LQKENI. The CDR3 sequence: CASSPGQIGNTIYF. CDR3 in DNA: TGTGCCAGCTCACCGGGGCAGATTGGAAACACCATATATTTT.

The chain has TRBV30 and TRBJ1-6; no clear D. Between the trimmed V and J ends, which lost 4 bases and 0 bases, there was a span of 10 bases. The CDR3 extends over 15 amino acids. Germline lookup yields CDR1 GTSNPN and CDR2 SVGIG (reference sequence). The CDR3 region is CAWTPRSSYNSPLHF. CDR3 sequence (DNA): TGTGCCTGGACACCGAGGAGCTCCTATAATTCACCCCTCCACTTT.

This clonotype has a count of ten or more. The V gene is TRBV20-1, the J gene TRBJ2-5; 7 bases match TRBD2. The CDR3 consists of 14 residues. The trim removed 1 base at V and 2 bases at J, leaving 4 bases unmatched. Germline V gene lookup returns CDR1 DFQATT and CDR2 SNEGSKA (reference sequence). CDR3 bases: TGCAGTGCTAGAGCCCCACTAGCGCAAGAGACCCAGTACTTC. It yields the protein CSARAPLAQETQYF.

This clonotype was recorded at least ten times. The chain joins TRBV7-2 to TRBJ1-2; D not certain. Germline V lookup: CDR1 SGHTA, CDR2 FQGNSA. Trimming removed 2 bases at V and 4 bases at J, with 5 bases between. The CDR3 sequence is 12 residues long. The CDR3 DNA reads as TGTGCCAGCAGCTTACAGGTCTATGGCTACACCTTC. Its protein product is CASSLQVYGYTF.

This clonotype was observed a handful of times. One junction end disagrees with the germline gene, perhaps due to a read error. The chain recombines TRBV5-1 with TRBJ1-4, with D maybe TRBD1 (6 bases). This CDR3 contains 15 residues. In germline, CDR1 is SGHRS, CDR2 YFSETQ. The CDR3 protein is CTSSLGGQGNEKLFF. In DNA, the CDR3 is TGCACCAGCAGCTTGGGGGGCCAGGGTAATGAAAAACTGTTTTTT.

Comment on this clonotype: Being one base from a much bigger clone, this may be a read error. The chain employs TRBV6-9 and TRBJ1-2; D is undetermined. This CDR3 is 15 amino acids long. Looked up from germline, CDR1 is MNHGY and CDR2 is SVAAGI. Here the CDR3 DNA reads TGTGCCAGCAGTTACGACCAGGCCTTCAACTATGGCTTCACCTTC. The encoded protein is CASSYDQAFNYGFTF.

This clonotype was detected ten times or more. The rearrangement links TRBV12-3 or TRBV12-4 to TRBJ1-3; no definite D call. The CDR3 has 14 amino acids. V was cut by 3 bases and J by 1 base, with 7 bases left in between. The CDR3 coding sequence is TGTGCCAGCAGTTTGTGGCAGTCTGGAAACACCATATATTTT. It yields the protein CASSLWQSGNTIYF.

Of note for this clonotype: Just one base apart from a much larger clone, this may be a read error. The chain joins TRBV20-1 to TRBJ1-1; tentative D call: TRBD1 (5 bases). Germline values: CDR1 DFQATT, CDR2 SNEGSKA (reference sequence). This CDR3 is 16 amino acids long. CDR3 region: CSALPLGQGGNTETFF. The CDR3 DNA reads as TGCAGTGCCCTCCCCTTGGGGCAGGGTGGGAACACTGAAACTTTCTTT.

The chain recombines TRBV30 with TRBJ1-2, with a tentative D call TRBD1 (6 bases). CDR3 length: 13 residues. CDR1 GTSNPN and CDR2 SVGIG come from the germline V gene (reference sequence). Trimming cost V 8 bases and J 4 bases, with 17 bases left between them. The CDR3 DNA reads as TGTGCCCGCTATACAGGGCTGGCCTATGGCTACACCTTC. The encoded protein is CARYTGLAYGYTF.

This clonotype was recorded at least ten times. The V gene is TRBV7-2, the J gene TRBJ2-5; D is perhaps TRBD1 or TRBD2 (5 bases each). Germline assignment: CDR1 SGHTA and CDR2 FQGNSA. Trimming left V 5 bases short and J 4 bases short, with 8 bases between. CDR3 length equals 12 residues. CDR3 residues: CASSPRGETQYF. DNA of the CDR3: TGTGCCAGCAGCCCGAGGGGAGAGACCCAGTACTTC.

This clonotype was observed at least ten times. The chain combines TRBV19 with TRBJ1-4; the D is unclear. Looked up from germline, CDR1 is LNHDA and CDR2 is SQIVND (reference sequence). The V gene lost 7 bases and the J gene lost 8 bases, with 14 bases spanning the gap. The CDR3 length is 13 residues. The CDR3 DNA reads as TGTGCCAGTAAGGAAAGGGCGTTCGAAAAACTGTTTTTT. This sequence encodes CASKERAFEKLFF.